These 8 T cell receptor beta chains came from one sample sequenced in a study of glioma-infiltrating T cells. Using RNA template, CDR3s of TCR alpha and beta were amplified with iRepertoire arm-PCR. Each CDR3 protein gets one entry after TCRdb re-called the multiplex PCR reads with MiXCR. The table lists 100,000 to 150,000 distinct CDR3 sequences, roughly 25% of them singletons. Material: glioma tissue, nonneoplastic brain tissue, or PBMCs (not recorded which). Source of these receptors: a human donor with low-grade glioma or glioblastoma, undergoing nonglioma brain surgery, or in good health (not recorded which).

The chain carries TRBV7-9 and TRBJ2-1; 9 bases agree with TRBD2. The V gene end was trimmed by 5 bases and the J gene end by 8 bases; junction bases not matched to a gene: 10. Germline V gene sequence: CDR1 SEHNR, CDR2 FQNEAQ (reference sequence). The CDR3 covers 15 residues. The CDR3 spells CASSGAGTSFDEQFF. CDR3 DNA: TGTGCCAGCAGCGGAGCCGGGACTAGCTTTGATGAGCAGTTCTTC.

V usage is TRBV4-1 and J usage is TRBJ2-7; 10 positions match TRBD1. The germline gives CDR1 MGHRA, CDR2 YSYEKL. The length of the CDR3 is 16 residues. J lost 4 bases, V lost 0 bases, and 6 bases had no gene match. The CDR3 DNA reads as TGCGCCAGCAGCCAAGAATTTGGGACAGGGGTATACGAGCAGTACTTC. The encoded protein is CASSQEFGTGVYEQYF.

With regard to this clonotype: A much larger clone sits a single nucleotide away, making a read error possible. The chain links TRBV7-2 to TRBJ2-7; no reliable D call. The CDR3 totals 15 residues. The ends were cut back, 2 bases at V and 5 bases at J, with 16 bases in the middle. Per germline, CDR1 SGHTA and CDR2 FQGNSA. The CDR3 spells CASSLSDIGSHEQYF. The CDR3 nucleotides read TGTGCCAGCAGCTTATCTGACATTGGATCCCACGAGCAGTACTTC.

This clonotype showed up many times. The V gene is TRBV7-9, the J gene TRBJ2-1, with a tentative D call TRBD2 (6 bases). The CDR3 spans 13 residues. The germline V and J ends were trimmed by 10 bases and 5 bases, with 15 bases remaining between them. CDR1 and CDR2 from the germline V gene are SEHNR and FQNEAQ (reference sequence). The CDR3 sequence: CATSDRGDNEQFF. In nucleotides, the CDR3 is TGTGCCACCTCGGACCGCGGGGACAATGAGCAGTTCTTC.

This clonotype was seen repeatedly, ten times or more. The CDR3 nucleotides read TGTGCCACCAGTTCGACCGGGACAGGGCGCACAGATACGCAGTATTTT. Translation gives CATSSTGTGRTDTQYF. The V and J genes are TRBV24-1 and TRBJ2-3; 9 nucleotides agree with TRBD1. The V segment lost 6 bases and the J segment 1 base; nucleotides outside the gene matches: 7. CDR3 length equals 16 residues. Germline-derived CDR1 and CDR2 are KGHDR and SFDVKD.

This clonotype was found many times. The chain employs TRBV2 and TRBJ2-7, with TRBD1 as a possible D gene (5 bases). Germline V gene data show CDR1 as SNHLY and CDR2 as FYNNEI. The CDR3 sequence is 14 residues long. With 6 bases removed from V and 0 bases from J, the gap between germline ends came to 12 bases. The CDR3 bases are TGTGCCAGCAGCCCCGGACACTTCTCCTACGAGCAGTACTTC. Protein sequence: CASSPGHFSYEQYF.

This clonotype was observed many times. CDR3 residues: CASSIEGRPQHF. The CDR3 region has the DNA TGTGCCAGTAGTATAGAGGGTCGGCCCCAGCATTTT. The chain combines TRBV19 with TRBJ1-5; D is undetermined. The CDR3 consists of 12 residues. Trimming left V 0 bases short and J 9 bases short, with 6 bases between. From germline, CDR1 is LNHDA and CDR2 SQIVND (reference sequence). Drawing the rest from reference TRBV19 and TRBJ1-5, the complete variable domain is DGGITQSPKYLFRKEGQNVTLSCEQNLNHDAMYWYRQDPGQGLRLIYYSQIVNDFQKGDIAEGYSVSREKKESFPLTVTSAQKNPTAFYLCASSIEGRPQHFGDGTRLSIL.

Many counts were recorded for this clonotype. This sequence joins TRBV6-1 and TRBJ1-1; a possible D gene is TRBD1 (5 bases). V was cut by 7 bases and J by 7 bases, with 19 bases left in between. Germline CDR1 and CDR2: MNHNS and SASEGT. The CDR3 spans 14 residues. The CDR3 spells CASTRQYLNDEAFF. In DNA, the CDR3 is TGTGCCAGCACCAGACAGTATCTTAACGATGAAGCTTTCTTT.